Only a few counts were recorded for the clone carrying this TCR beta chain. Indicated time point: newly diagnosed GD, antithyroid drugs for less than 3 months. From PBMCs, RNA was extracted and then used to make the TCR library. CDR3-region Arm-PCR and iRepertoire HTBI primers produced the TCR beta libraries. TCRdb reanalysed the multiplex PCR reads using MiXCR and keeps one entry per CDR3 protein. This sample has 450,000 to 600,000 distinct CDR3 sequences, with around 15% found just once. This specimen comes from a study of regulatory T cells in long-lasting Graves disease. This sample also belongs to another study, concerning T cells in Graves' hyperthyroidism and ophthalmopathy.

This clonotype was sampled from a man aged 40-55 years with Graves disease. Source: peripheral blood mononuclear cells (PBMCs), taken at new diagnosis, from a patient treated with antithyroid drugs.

Here the CDR3 DNA reads TGTGCCAGCAGTGACTCTGTCGGAGGAAACATTCAGTACTTC. Its translation: CASSDSVGGNIQYF. V and J are TRBV6-4 and TRBJ2-4; possible D gene TRBD2, 5 bases. Germline V CDR1 and CDR2: MRHNA, SNTAGT. V lost 0 bases, J lost 6 bases, and 9 bases lay in between. The CDR3 sequence is 14 residues long.